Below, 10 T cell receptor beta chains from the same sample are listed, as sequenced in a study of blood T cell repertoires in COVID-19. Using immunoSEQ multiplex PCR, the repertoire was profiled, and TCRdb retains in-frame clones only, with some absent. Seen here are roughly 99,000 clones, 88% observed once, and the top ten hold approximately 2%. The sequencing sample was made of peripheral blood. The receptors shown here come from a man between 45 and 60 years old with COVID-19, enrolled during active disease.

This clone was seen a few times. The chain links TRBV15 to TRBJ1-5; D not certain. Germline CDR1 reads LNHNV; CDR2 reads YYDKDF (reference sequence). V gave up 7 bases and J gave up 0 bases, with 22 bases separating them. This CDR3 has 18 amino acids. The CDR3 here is CATIHSRTRDYSNQPQHF. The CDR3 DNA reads TGTGCCACCATCCACTCACGGACCCGGGATTATAGCAATCAGCCCCAGCATTTT.

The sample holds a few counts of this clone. The CDR3 DNA reads as TGTGCCAGCAGCTCACTAGCGGGGGGCGCGAACACCGGGGAGCTGTTTTTT. It codes for CASSSLAGGANTGELFF. This chain joins TRBV7-9 and TRBJ2-2; 12 bases map to TRBD2. From germline, CDR1 is SEHNR and CDR2 FQNEAQ (reference sequence). This CDR3 is 17 amino acids long. V was clipped by 4 bases and J by 0 bases; unmatched bases: 3.

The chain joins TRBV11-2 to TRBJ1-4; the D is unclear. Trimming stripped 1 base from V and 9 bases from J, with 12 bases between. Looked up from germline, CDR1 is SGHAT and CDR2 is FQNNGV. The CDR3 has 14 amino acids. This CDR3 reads CASSLVAGGKKLFF. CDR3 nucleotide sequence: TGTGCCAGCAGCTTAGTAGCAGGCGGGAAAAAACTGTTTTTT. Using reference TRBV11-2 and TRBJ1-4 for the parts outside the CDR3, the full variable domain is EAGVAQSPRYKIIEKRQSVAFWCNPISGHATLYWYQQILGQGPKLLIQFQNNGVVDDSQLPKDRFSAERLKGVDSTLKIQPAKLEDSAVYLCASSLVAGGKKLFFGSGTQLSVL.

CDR3 sequence: CASSIRDRDHEQYF. The CDR3 nucleotides read TGTGCCAGCAGCATCCGGGACAGGGACCACGAGCAGTACTTC. V is TRBV7-2 and J is TRBJ2-7; 9 bases align to TRBD1. This CDR3 has 14 residues. Per the germline V gene, CDR1 is SGHTA and CDR2 is FQGNSA. The V segment lost 5 bases and the J segment 5 bases; nucleotides outside the gene matches: 7.

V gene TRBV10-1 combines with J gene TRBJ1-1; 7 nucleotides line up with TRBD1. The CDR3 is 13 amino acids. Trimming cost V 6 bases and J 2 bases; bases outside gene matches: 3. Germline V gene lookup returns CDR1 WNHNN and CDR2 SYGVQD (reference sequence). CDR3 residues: CASSRDRNTEAFF. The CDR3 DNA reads TGCGCCAGCAGCAGGGACAGAAACACTGAAGCTTTCTTT.

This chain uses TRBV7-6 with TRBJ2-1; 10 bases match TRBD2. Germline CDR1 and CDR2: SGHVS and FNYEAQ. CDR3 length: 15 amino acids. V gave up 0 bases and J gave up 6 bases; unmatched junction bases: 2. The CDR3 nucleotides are TGTGCCAGCAGCTTAGCGGGGACTAGCGTCAATGAGCAGTTCTTC. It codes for CASSLAGTSVNEQFF.

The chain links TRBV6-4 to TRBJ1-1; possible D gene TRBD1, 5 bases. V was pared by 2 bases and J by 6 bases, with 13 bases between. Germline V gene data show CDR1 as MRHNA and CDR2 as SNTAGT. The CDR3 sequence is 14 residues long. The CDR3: CASSDLPGGSEAFF. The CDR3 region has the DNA TGTGCCAGCAGTGACCTACCTGGGGGGTCTGAAGCTTTCTTT.

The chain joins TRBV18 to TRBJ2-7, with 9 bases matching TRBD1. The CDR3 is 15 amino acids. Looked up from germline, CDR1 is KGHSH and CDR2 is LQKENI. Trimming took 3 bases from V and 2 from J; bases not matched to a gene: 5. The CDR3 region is CASSPYGTGTYEQYF. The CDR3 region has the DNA TGTGCCAGCTCACCGTACGGGACAGGGACCTACGAGCAGTACTTC.

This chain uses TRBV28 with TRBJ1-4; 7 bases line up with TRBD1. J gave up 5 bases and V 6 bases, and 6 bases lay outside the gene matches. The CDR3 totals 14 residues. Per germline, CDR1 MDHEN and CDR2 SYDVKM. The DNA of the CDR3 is TGTGCCAGCAGCCCCGGACAGGCCAATGAAAAACTGTTTTTT. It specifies CASSPGQANEKLFF.

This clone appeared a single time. The DNA for the CDR3 is TGTGCCAGCAGCTCAGCCGGGACACCCATAAACAATGAGCAGTTCTTC. This sequence encodes CASSSAGTPINNEQFF. This chain joins TRBV5-4 and TRBJ2-1, with D possibly being TRBD1 (6 bases). CDR1 and CDR2 from the germline V gene are SGHNT and YYREEE (reference sequence). The CDR3 covers 16 residues. Trimming removed 3 bases at V and 5 bases at J, with 18 bases between.